This T cell receptor beta chain was captured by sequencing in a study of blood T cell repertoires in COVID-19. As for the study in general: Acute and convalescent COVID-19 specimens originated in the United States, Italy and Spain.

The CDR3 runs to 14 residues. In germline, CDR1 is LNHNV, CDR2 YYDKDF (reference sequence). The V gene end was trimmed by 3 bases and the J gene end by 4 bases; junction bases not matched to a gene: 4. In the authors' workflow: Reference gene primer amplification yielded estimated nucleated cell counts. TCRdb's copy holds only in-frame clones and misses some; the assay was immunoSEQ multiplex PCR. That table is the source of V, J and clone size, and D and trimming were worked out from the DNA. The table includes 170,000 or so clones, roughly 78% detected once. Sequenced input: peripheral blood. The clonotype comes from a man aged 65 to 85 with active or convalescent COVID-19. This sequence joins TRBV15 and TRBJ1-2, with TRBD1 matching over 8 bases. The CDR3 spells CATSRDDRGYGYTF. CDR3 DNA: TGTGCCACCAGCAGGGACGACAGGGGCTATGGCTACACCTTC.